These T cell receptor beta chains were read from a single sample in a study of shared T cell receptors in the human thymus. TCRdb's copy holds only in-frame clones and misses some; the assay was immunoSEQ multiplex PCR. This table holds 700,000 to 750,000 clones, 70% to 90% found once. The same data also contributed to another study, on human thymus T cells.

The specimen sequenced was thymocytes. Receptors originate from a girl less than two years old with a congenital heart defect. CDR3s leave out the opening cysteine and the closing phenylalanine or tryptophan.

v_gene	j_gene	CDR3aa
TRBV15	TRBJ1-2	ATSRRQGIGHYGYT
TRBV9	TRBJ1-2	ASSPVRQERGYGYT
TRBV25-1	TRBJ1-3	ASSETGTAGNTIY
TRBV4-1	TRBJ2-1	ASSTSGLAGGYNEQF
TRBV9	TRBJ2-7	ASSAPSGGPVDNEQY
TRBV15	TRBJ1-2	ATSAEGRAAYGYT
TRBV5-6	TRBJ2-7	ASSFPRGGGRFYEQY
TRBV29-1	TRBJ2-2	SVVLGQTTGELF
TRBV25-1	TRBJ2-7	ASTDGTASIYEQY
TRBV6-5	TRBJ2-5	ASSYGSRSRDQY
TRBV11-2	TRBJ2-3	ASSPLRLADNGTDTQY
TRBV30	TRBJ2-1	AWSVGFYRRGPANEQF
TRBV28	TRBJ2-6	ASRPDRVRVSGANVLT
TRBV15	TRBJ2-7	ATRVGGSIYEQY
TRBV9	TRBJ2-1	ASSFKLDNEQF
TRBV5-1	TRBJ1-1	ASSLAVDTEAF
TRBV7-3	TRBJ2-1	ASSLKGGASYNEQF
TRBV19	TRBJ1-1	ASYFPRQGRSPPEAF
TRBV28	TRBJ2-3	ASSLRTSRDTDTQY
TRBV15	TRBJ1-3	ATSTRQRQAGNTIY
TRBV18	TRBJ1-3	ASSPPGSGNTIY
TRBV29-1	TRBJ1-6	SVGKDRNSPLH
TRBV7-9	TRBJ2-3	ASSQRTPSTDTQY
TRBV28	TRBJ1-2	ASSLPRQFYGYT
TRBV7-6	TRBJ2-3	ASSFRGTGRDTQY
TRBV15	TRBJ1-2	ATSARDRDSGYT
TRBV14	TRBJ1-2	ASSQWTANYGYT
TRBV14	TRBJ1-5	ASSQEVTGGGINQPQH
TRBV27	TRBJ2-1	ASSFTGQSSYNEQF
TRBV18	TRBJ1-5	ASSLQPAIGRPQH
TRBV6-6	TRBJ2-7	ASSYPDRVLHGQY
TRBV5-6	TRBJ2-7	ASSPRGHEQY
TRBV15	TRBJ1-2	ATSRDQPRARNYGYT
TRBV5-1	TRBJ2-2	ASSPLPPRNGELF
TRBV2	TRBJ2-7	ASRTTGTGLYEQY
TRBV5-6	TRBJ2-5	ASSLVRALVGGQY
TRBV2	TRBJ2-1	ASSESWGPYNEQF
TRBV25-1	TRBJ2-5	ASSDLPGEETQY
TRBV12-5	TRBJ1-3	ASGLGPAGSQHRDSEDTIY
TRBV25-1	TRBJ1-5	ASSEPGTGGTQPQH
TRBV28	TRBJ1-5	ASSFVGQGSSSNQPQH
TRBV9	TRBJ1-2	ASSGDYGYT
TRBV5-1	TRBJ2-7	ASGQGYEQY
TRBV10-3	TRBJ2-4	AIREATGSIQY
TRBV7-6	TRBJ2-5	ASSLKRAAENETQY
TRBV14	TRBJ1-6	ASSQGADREGSPLH
TRBV4-1	TRBJ1-5	ASSQPGSSDTYSNQPQH
TRBV4-1	TRBJ2-5	ASSQDRIPGTGEYQETQY
TRBV4-1	TRBJ2-2	ASSQDGASGGRNTGELF
TRBV19	TRBJ2-7	ASSTPADNSYEQY
TRBV25-1	TRBJ1-4	ASGVGGEPNEKLF
TRBV12-1	TRBJ1-5	ATSGGGNQPQH
TRBV11-2	TRBJ2-7	ASSLNSRDLEQY
TRBV28	TRBJ2-1	ASRPAPPFFPPYGEQF
TRBV5-4	TRBJ1-2	ASSLDRNSYGYT